These 19 T cell receptor beta chains came from one sample sequenced in a study of cytomegalovirus exposure and HLA in healthy donors. Only in-frame clones appear in the TCRdb table, and some are missing; sequencing was by immunoSEQ multiplex PCR. In the table there are about 140,000 clones, about 94% of which are singletons. Sequenced material: PBMCs. These receptors were taken from a young man in good health and CMV-seropositive.

In DNA, the CDR3 is TGTGCCAGCACCCATCGGGGGAACCCCAATGAGCAGTTCTTC. The encoded protein is CASTHRGNPNEQFF. This chain connects TRBV7-9 to TRBJ2-1; tentatively, D is TRBD2 (6 bases). Germline CDR1 and CDR2: SEHNR and FQNEAQ (reference sequence). CDR3 length: 14 residues. Trimming stripped 7 bases from V and 6 bases from J, with 16 bases between.

CDR3 DNA: TGTGCCAGCAGCACCTATAGCGGGAGTACGGAGACCCAGTACTTC. Protein: CASSTYSGSTETQYF. The V gene is TRBV7-6, the J gene TRBJ2-5, with TRBD2 matching 9 bases. Trimming at V came to 5 bases and at J to 5 bases, leaving 9 bases not matched to a gene. The CDR3 sequence is 15 residues long. In germline, CDR1 is SGHVS, CDR2 FNYEAQ. The full variable domain, completed using reference TRBV7-6 and TRBJ2-5, is GAGVSQSPRYKVTKRGQDVALRCDPISGHVSLYWYRQALGQGPEFLTYFNYEAQQDKSGLPNDRFSAERPEGSISTLTIQRTEQRDSAMYRCASSTYSGSTETQYFGPGTRLLVL.

The chain is built from TRBV28 and TRBJ1-2; weak D call: TRBD1 (6 bases). The germline V and J ends were trimmed by 3 bases and 0 bases, with 11 bases remaining between them. The CDR3 has 15 amino acids. Germline V gives CDR1 MDHEN, CDR2 SYDVKM. CDR3 nucleotide sequence: TGTGCCAGCAGTTTGGCAGGGGCCCCTAACTATGGCTACACCTTC. The encoded protein is CASSLAGAPNYGYTF.

V gene TRBV13 combines with J gene TRBJ2-1; tentative D call: TRBD2 (6 bases). Trimming removed 5 bases from V and 9 bases from J, with 17 bases in between. The CDR3 length is 14 residues. The germline V gene encodes CDR1 PRHDT and CDR2 FYEKMQ (reference sequence). CDR3 coding DNA: TGTGCCAGCAGCACCCGGGAACTGGGGGGTGAGCAGTTCTTC. It encodes CASSTRELGGEQFF.

The chain employs TRBV7-3 and TRBJ1-5; perhaps TRBD1 as D (5 bases). V lost 5 bases to trimming and J lost 1 base, with 18 bases between them. The CDR3 runs to 17 residues. Germline CDR1 is SGHTA and CDR2 is FQGTGA. This CDR3 reads CASSKGPGGLSNQPQHF. The CDR3 region has the DNA TGTGCCAGCAGCAAAGGGCCCGGGGGACTGAGCAATCAGCCCCAGCATTTT.

This chain uses TRBV30 with TRBJ1-2, with D hard to call. The germline gives CDR1 GTSNPN, CDR2 SVGIG (reference sequence). The V and J ends lost 2 bases and 3 bases respectively, with 13 bases between them. The CDR3 extends over 14 amino acids. CDR3 nucleotide sequence: TGTGCCTGGAGTTTGCGGGCGGCTCACTATGGCTACACCTTC. Protein: CAWSLRAAHYGYTF.

This rearrangement joins TRBV10-1 to TRBJ2-3, with D uncertain. CDR1 is WNHNN, CDR2 SYGVQD, per germline (reference sequence). V was cut by 3 bases and J by 2 bases, with 9 bases left in between. This CDR3 contains 14 residues. The DNA for the CDR3 is TGCGCCAGCAGTGATGAGGTTTCCACAGATACGCAGTATTTT. Translating it yields CASSDEVSTDTQYF.

The chain is built from TRBV28 and TRBJ2-3, with a possible D match to TRBD2 (6 bases). The V end lost 4 bases, the J end lost 4 bases, and 12 bases lay between the germline ends. Germline-derived CDR1 and CDR2 are MDHEN and SYDVKM. The CDR3 spans 14 residues. The CDR3 nucleotides read TGTGCCAGCAGTTCTCGACTAGGTCCAGATACGCAGTATTTT. Translation gives CASSSRLGPDTQYF. Based on the CDR3 plus reference TRBV28 and TRBJ2-3, the full variable domain is DVKVTQSSRYLVKRTGEKVFLECVQDMDHENMFWYRQDPGLGLRLIYFSYDVKMKEKGDIPEGYSVSREKKERFSLILESASTNQTSMYLCASSSRLGPDTQYFGPGTRLTVL.

The chain has TRBV28 and TRBJ1-4, with D unclear. Germline V gives CDR1 MDHEN, CDR2 SYDVKM. CDR3 length equals 12 residues. V was pared by 3 bases and J by 7 bases, with 6 bases between. The CDR3 protein is CASSLVAEKLFF. As DNA, the CDR3 is TGTGCCAGCAGTTTGGTGGCTGAAAAACTGTTTTTT.

This chain links TRBV11-2 with TRBJ1-1; 7 bases line up with TRBD1. Germline lookup yields CDR1 SGHAT and CDR2 FQNNGV. Germline trimming cut 2 bases from V and 4 bases from J; bases unmatched to any gene: 1. This CDR3 is 13 amino acids long. CDR3: CASSLNRGTEAFF. The CDR3 nucleotides read TGTGCCAGCAGCTTAAACAGGGGCACTGAAGCTTTCTTT.

This sequence joins TRBV6-1 and TRBJ1-2; no clear D gene. CDR3 size: 14 residues. The V end was cut by 0 bases, the J end by 3 bases, with 8 bases between. Germline assignment: CDR1 MNHNS and CDR2 SASEGT. The CDR3 region is CASSEAEGYYGYTF. CDR3 DNA sequence: TGTGCCAGCAGTGAAGCGGAGGGCTACTATGGCTACACCTTC.

This chain connects TRBV30 to TRBJ1-1; the match to TRBD1 covers 7 bases. V lost 4 bases and J lost 1; bases outside the gene matches: 6. CDR3 length equals 14 residues. Looked up from germline, CDR1 is GTSNPN and CDR2 is SVGIG (reference sequence). The CDR3 sequence is CAWNQGGPNTEAFF. The CDR3 bases are TGTGCCTGGAATCAAGGGGGCCCGAACACTGAAGCTTTCTTT.

The chain combines TRBV5-6 with TRBJ2-1; 11 nucleotides agree with TRBD2. V was clipped by 0 bases and J by 9 bases; unmatched bases: 2. Germline V gene lookup returns CDR1 SGHDT and CDR2 YYEEEE. The CDR3 spans 14 residues. The CDR3 loop is CASSLVSGRGEQFF. The CDR3 DNA sequence: TGTGCCAGCAGCTTGGTTAGCGGGAGGGGTGAGCAGTTCTTC.

V is TRBV28 and J is TRBJ1-2; maybe TRBD1 (6 bases). CDR1 and CDR2 (germline): MDHEN, SYDVKM. The CDR3 spans 16 residues. Trimming took 5 bases from V and 6 from J, leaving 22 bases between them. CDR3 in amino acids: CASSTVPTQGQNGYTF. CDR3 bases: TGTGCCAGCAGTACCGTCCCGACACAGGGTCAAAATGGCTACACCTTC.

This clone was seen a single time. The V and J genes are TRBV5-4 and TRBJ2-3, with a possible D match to TRBD1 (6 bases). The V gene lost 3 bases and the J gene lost 4 bases, with 15 bases spanning the gap. CDR1 is SGHNT, CDR2 YYREEE, per germline (reference sequence). The CDR3 covers 15 residues. CDR3 sequence: CASSWGLGTADTQYF. Here the CDR3 DNA reads TGTGCCAGCAGCTGGGGGCTGGGGACGGCAGATACGCAGTATTTT.

This clone was seen just once. The rearrangement joins TRBV5-1 to TRBJ1-6; maybe TRBD1 (5 bases). Germline CDR1 reads SGHRS; CDR2 reads YFSETQ. The CDR3 extends over 14 amino acids. V was trimmed by 4 bases and J by 7 bases, leaving 12 bases between them. CDR3 bases: TGCGCCAGCAGCCCGAGCCCAGGGAATTCACCCCTCCACTTT. Protein sequence: CASSPSPGNSPLHF.

V gene TRBV28 combines with J gene TRBJ2-7; 7 bases align to TRBD2. CDR3 length equals 14 residues. The ends lost 5 bases at V and 1 base at J; junction bases unmatched: 5. Per the germline V gene, CDR1 is MDHEN and CDR2 is SYDVKM. The CDR3 here is CASSPSGGSYEQYF. CDR3 sequence (DNA): TGTGCCAGCAGTCCCTCGGGGGGATCCTACGAGCAGTACTTC.

This clone has just one count. V is TRBV19 and J is TRBJ1-2; 10 bases line up with TRBD1. Trimming took 8 bases from V and 6 from J; bases not matched to a gene: 3. Germline V gene sequence: CDR1 LNHDA, CDR2 SQIVND (reference sequence). The CDR3 loop spans 12 amino acids. The CDR3 is CASRQGANGYTF. The CDR3 bases are TGTGCCAGTCGACAGGGGGCTAATGGCTACACCTTC.

This clone was seen only once. The genes are TRBV13 and TRBJ2-7; 9 bases align to TRBD2. V was clipped by 3 bases and J by 5 bases; unmatched bases: 14. The CDR3 length is 17 residues. Looked up from germline, CDR1 is PRHDT and CDR2 is FYEKMQ (reference sequence). The CDR3 spells CASSFLLSGSNGNEQYF. In nucleotides, the CDR3 is TGTGCCAGCAGCTTTCTACTTAGCGGGAGTAACGGGAACGAGCAGTACTTC.